Listed here is a single TCR beta chain. This CDR3 contains 15 residues. Germline V gene lookup returns CDR1 SGHKS and CDR2 YYEKEE (reference sequence). V shed 5 bases and J 2 bases; nucleotides not matched to a gene: 7. The data stem from a study of technical replicates of blood from a handful of donors. Data came from immunoSEQ multiplex PCR; TCRdb stores just in-frame clones and leaves some out. This table has some 70,000 clones, around nine tenths appearing once. The sample was T cells isolated from PBMCs. The TCR originated in a human donor in good health. The chain uses TRBV5-5 and TRBJ2-3, with 8 bases that match TRBD2. This CDR3 reads CASRSGLAPTDTQYF. CDR3 nucleotides: TGTGCCAGCAGATCTGGACTAGCACCCACAGATACGCAGTATTTT.